This record covers a single T cell receptor beta chain. Antigen: not known. The sample belongs to a study of CD8 T cells in ankylosing spondylitis. General study findings and limits: Within ankylosing spondylitis blood, a TCR beta motif made up of eight highly homologous variants appeared to be characteristic.

TCRdb re-called the 5' RACE reads with MiXCR, one entry per CDR3 protein. In the table there are 200,000 to 250,000 distinct CDR3 sequences, about 7% of which are singletons. This TCR derives from a male donor with ankylosing spondylitis. Sequenced sample: blood, either unsorted or a sorted T cell fraction (not recorded which).

The CDR3 sequence is CSARDGGGSTYNEQFF. The CDR3 region has the DNA TGCAGTGCTAGAGATGGGGGCGGGAGTACCTACAATGAGCAGTTCTTC. The chain carries TRBV20-1 and TRBJ2-1, with a possible D match to TRBD2 (7 bases). CDR1 is DFQATT, CDR2 SNEGSKA, per germline (reference sequence). This CDR3 is built from 16 residues. V gave up 0 bases and J gave up 2 bases, with 14 bases separating them.